The rows below give T cell receptor beta chains drawn from one sample of a study of T cells in Graves' hyperthyroidism and ophthalmopathy. TCRdb independently ran MiXCR on the multiplex PCR reads; one entry per CDR3 protein. The sample holds 530,000 or so distinct CDR3 sequences, 17% seen once. The sequencing sample was made of blood. The receptor source for this set is a woman aged 18 to 35 with Graves' ophthalmopathy. Each CDR3 is given with its conserved first and last residue. The order of the fields is CDR3 length, clone size, D gene, J gene, V gene, CDR3 DNA, CDR3 protein. D genes are given only for firm matches. The size of a clone is reported for some rows only, either as once, few or many, or as a class for expanded clones.

19,many,TRBD2,TRBJ2-2,TRBV11-2,TGTGCCAGCAGCTTAGTGGCTGTGGACGTCGGGAGGGCCGAGGGGGAGCTGTTTTTT,CASSLVAVDVGRAEGELFF
10,many,.,TRBJ2-3,TRBV6-1,TGTGCCAGCAGTTCAGATACGCAGTATTTT,CASSSDTQYF
16,.,.,TRBJ2-6,TRBV27,TGTGCCAGCACTCCTCGCGATGGGTTTGGGGCCAACGTCCTGACTTTC,CASTPRDGFGANVLTF
15,.,.,TRBJ2-7,TRBV30,TGTGCCTGGAGTGAGGGATCCATCAGGGTACACGAGCAGTACTTC,CAWSEGSIRVHEQYF
13,many,.,TRBJ1-2,TRBV3-1,TGTGCCAGCACCTCTAGGAGTGGGTATGGCTACACCTTC,CASTSRSGYGYTF
11,.,.,TRBJ1-2,TRBV7-9,TGTGCCAGCGTAGCCTTCTATGGCTACACCTTC,CASVAFYGYTF
17,many,TRBD2,TRBJ2-7,TRBV5-1,TGCGCCAGCAGCTTGGGGGGGCTAGCGGGACAGTTCTACGAGCAGTACTTC,CASSLGGLAGQFYEQYF
13,many,TRBD1,TRBJ2-1,TRBV27,TGTGCCAGCAGTTGGGACAGAGGGAATGAGCAGTTCTTC,CASSWDRGNEQFF
14,few,TRBD1,TRBJ1-3,TRBV5-1,TGCGCCAGCAACCAGGGGGCGCCGGGAAACACCATATATTTT,CASNQGAPGNTIYF
13,.,TRBD1,TRBJ2-7,TRBV20-1,TGCAGTGCTAGGGACAGGGGGAATTACGAGCAGTACTTC,CSARDRGNYEQYF
13,few,.,TRBJ1-6,TRBV7-3,TGTGCCAGCAGCTTGGACAGTACATCACCCCTCCACTTT,CASSLDSTSPLHF
11,many,.,TRBJ1-2,TRBV18,TGTGCCAGCTCATCGCGGGGTGGCTACACCTTC,CASSSRGGYTF
14,many,.,TRBJ2-3,TRBV3-1,TGTGCCAGCAGCGAGGACCGCTTTACAGATACGCAGTATTTT,CASSEDRFTDTQYF
15,few,.,TRBJ1-1,TRBV4-2,TGTGCCAGCAGCCAAGAAGTGACGGGAGCCACTGAAGCTTTCTTT,CASSQEVTGATEAFF
14,many,TRBD2,TRBJ2-5,TRBV6-1,TGTGCCAGCAGCGGGACTAGCGGGAGAGGGACCCAGTACTTC,CASSGTSGRGTQYF
15,few,TRBD1,TRBJ1-5,TRBV6-2/TRBV6-3,TGTGCCAGCAGTTCCCTGGGACAGGCTCATCAGCCCCAGCATTTT,CASSSLGQAHQPQHF
13,many,.,TRBJ2-7,TRBV2,TGTGCCAGCAGTGTGGGGGGACTGAACGAGCAGTACTTC,CASSVGGLNEQYF